The clone carrying this TCR beta chain was recorded many times. Not a single patient had been given any form of treatment at any point before undergoing thyroid surgery. The CDR3 contains 11 residues. Trimming left V 8 bases short and J 10 bases short, with 12 bases between. Germline V CDR1 and CDR2: SNHLY, FYNNEI. The data derive from a study of metastatic and nonmetastatic thyroid tumors. TCRdb re-called the PCR reads with MiXCR. Among roughly 16,000 clones listed, roughly 31% were seen once. The sample taken for sequencing was blood. The rearrangement links TRBV2 to TRBJ2-4, with D tentatively TRBD2 (5 bases). This clonotype was sampled from a female donor with papillary thyroid cancer or a benign thyroid nodule (not recorded which). Some clones in this sample may be carry-over from other donors' samples. The CDR3 is CASLVGGIQYF. The CDR3 DNA is TGTGCCAGCCTGGTAGGAGGTATTCAGTACTTC.